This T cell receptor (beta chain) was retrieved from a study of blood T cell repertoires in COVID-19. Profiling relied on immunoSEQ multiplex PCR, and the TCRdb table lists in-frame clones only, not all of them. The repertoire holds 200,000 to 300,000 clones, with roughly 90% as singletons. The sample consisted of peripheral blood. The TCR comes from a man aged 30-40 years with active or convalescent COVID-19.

CDR3 loop: CASSYSSAGNTEAFF. Written as DNA, the CDR3 is TGTGCCAGCAGTTACTCGAGTGCCGGGAACACTGAAGCTTTCTTT. V gene TRBV6-5 combines with J gene TRBJ1-1; D is undetermined. Between the trimmed V and J ends, which lost 0 bases and 1 base, there was a span of 9 bases. The germline gives CDR1 MNHEY, CDR2 SVGAGI. The CDR3 has 15 residues.